This T cell receptor beta chain emerged from a study of control samples from healthy donors and cancer patients. The V and J ends lost 3 bases and 1 base respectively, with 7 bases between them. The CDR3 is 14 residues long. Germline V lookup: CDR1 SEHNR, CDR2 FQNEAQ (reference sequence). Clones were sequenced by immunoSEQ multiplex PCR, and TCRdb holds only the in-frame ones, with some missing. The data contain about 74,000 clones, around nine tenths of them seen just once; the ten biggest clones take up 5.7%. The sample consisted of blood. The chain carries TRBV7-9 and TRBJ1-3, with TRBD1 as a possible D gene (5 bases). This clonotype originated in a woman between 45 and 65 years old in good health. CDR3 region: CASSLTDSGNTIYF. The CDR3 DNA follows: TGTGCCAGCAGCTTGACAGATTCTGGAAACACCATATATTTT.